This entry is about one TCR beta chain. The data were taken from a study of blood T cell repertoires in COVID-19. Study overall: PBMCs, B-cell-depleted T cells, or T cells provided the cDNA or gDNA that made up the material.

Clones were read by immunoSEQ multiplex PCR, and TCRdb kept only the in-frame ones, dropping some. The data show roughly 260,000 clones, with roughly nine tenths seen just once and about 2.2% held by the top ten. This TCR was recovered from a woman aged 50 to 60 who had recovered from COVID-19. The sample taken for sequencing was peripheral blood.

CDR3 DNA: TGTGCCAGCAGCGCCCTGACTAGCGGTTCCTACGAGCAGTACTTC. As protein: CASSALTSGSYEQYF. This chain links TRBV7-9 with TRBJ2-7; 9 nucleotides align to TRBD2. Per germline, CDR1 SEHNR and CDR2 FQNEAQ (reference sequence). The CDR3 extends over 15 amino acids. V lost 5 bases to trimming and J lost 1 base; unmatched junction nucleotides: 6.